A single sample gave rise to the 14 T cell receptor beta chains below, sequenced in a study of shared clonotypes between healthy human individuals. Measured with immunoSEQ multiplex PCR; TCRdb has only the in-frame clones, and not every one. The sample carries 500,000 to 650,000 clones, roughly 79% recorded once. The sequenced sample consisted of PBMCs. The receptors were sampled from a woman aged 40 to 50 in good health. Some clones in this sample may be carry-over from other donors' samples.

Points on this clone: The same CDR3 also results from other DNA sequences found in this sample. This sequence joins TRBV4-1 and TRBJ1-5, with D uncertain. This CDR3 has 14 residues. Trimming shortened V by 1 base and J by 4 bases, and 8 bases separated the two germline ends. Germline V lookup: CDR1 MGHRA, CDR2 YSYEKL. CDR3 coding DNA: TGCGCCAGCAGCCAAGGGGCAGAAAATCAGCCCCAGCATTTT. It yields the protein CASSQGAENQPQHF.

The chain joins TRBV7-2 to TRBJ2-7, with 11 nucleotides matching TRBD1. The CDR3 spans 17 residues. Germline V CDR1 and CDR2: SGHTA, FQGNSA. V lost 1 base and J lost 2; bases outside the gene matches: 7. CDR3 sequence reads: CASSLGAPGQGAYEQYF. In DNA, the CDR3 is TGTGCCAGCAGCTTAGGGGCTCCGGGACAGGGGGCCTACGAGCAGTACTTC.

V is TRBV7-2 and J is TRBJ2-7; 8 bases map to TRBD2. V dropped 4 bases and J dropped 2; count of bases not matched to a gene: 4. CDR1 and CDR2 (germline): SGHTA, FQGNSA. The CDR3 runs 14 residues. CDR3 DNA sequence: TGTGCCAGCAGCTCCCCGGGACTAGCCTACGAGCAGTACTTC. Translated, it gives CASSSPGLAYEQYF.

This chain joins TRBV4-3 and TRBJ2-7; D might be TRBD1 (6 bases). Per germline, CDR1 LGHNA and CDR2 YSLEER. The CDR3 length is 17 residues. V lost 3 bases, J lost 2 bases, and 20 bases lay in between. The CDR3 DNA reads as TGCGCCAGCAGCCAGGGCGTTCATGGGACACCAACCTACGAGCAGTACTTC. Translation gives CASSQGVHGTPTYEQYF.

CDR3 sequence: CASSYRGEYYEQYF. The CDR3, as DNA: TGTGCCAGCAGTTACCGCGGGGAGTACTACGAGCAGTACTTC. The V and J genes are TRBV6-5 and TRBJ2-7; possibly TRBD2 for D (6 bases). CDR1 is MNHEY and CDR2 is SVGAGI in the germline V gene. The CDR3 totals 14 residues. The V and J ends lost 2 bases and 3 bases respectively, with 11 bases between them.

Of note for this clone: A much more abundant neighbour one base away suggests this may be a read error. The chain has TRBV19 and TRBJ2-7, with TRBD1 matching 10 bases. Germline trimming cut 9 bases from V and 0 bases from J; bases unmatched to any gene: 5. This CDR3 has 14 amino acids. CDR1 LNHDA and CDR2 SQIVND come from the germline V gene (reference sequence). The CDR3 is CASSRDRGSYEQYF. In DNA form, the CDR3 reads TGTGCCAGCAGCCGGGACAGGGGCTCCTACGAGCAGTACTTC.

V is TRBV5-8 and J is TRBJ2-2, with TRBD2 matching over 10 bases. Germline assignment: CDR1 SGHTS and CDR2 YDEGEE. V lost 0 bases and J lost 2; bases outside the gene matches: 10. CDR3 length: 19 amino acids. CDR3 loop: CASSLGPPSGSPNTGELFF. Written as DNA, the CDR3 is TGTGCCAGCAGCTTGGGGCCGCCTAGCGGGAGTCCTAACACCGGGGAGCTGTTTTTT.

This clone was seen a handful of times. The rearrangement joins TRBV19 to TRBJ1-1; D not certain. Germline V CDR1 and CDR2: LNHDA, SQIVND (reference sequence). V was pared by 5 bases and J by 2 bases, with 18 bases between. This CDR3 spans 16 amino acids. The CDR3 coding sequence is TGTGCCAGTAGTCCCAGACTGCGGACCTATAACACTGAAGCTTTCTTT. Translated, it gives CASSPRLRTYNTEAFF.

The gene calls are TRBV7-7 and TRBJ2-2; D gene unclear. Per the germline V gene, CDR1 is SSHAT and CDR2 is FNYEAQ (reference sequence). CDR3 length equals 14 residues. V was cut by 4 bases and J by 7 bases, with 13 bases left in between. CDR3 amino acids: CASSSISLSGELFF. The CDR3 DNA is TGTGCCAGCAGCTCCATCTCGCTTAGCGGGGAGCTGTTTTTT.

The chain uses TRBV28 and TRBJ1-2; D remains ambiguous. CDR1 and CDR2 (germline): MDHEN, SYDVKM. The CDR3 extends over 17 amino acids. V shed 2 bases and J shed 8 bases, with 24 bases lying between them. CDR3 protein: CASSLPTGPELPRGYTF. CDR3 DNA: TGTGCCAGCAGTTTACCTACCGGGCCGGAGCTCCCTAGAGGCTACACCTTC.

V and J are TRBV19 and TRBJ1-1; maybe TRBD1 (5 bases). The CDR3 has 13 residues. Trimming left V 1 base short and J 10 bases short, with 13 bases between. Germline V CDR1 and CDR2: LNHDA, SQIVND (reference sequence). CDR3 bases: TGTGCCAGTAGTATAGGGGGCGCATGGGGAGCTTTCTTT. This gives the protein CASSIGGAWGAFF.

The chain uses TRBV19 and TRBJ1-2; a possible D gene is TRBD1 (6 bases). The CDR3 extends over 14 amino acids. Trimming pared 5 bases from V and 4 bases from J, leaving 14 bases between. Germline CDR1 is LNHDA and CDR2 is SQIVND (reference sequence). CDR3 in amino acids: CASSPDSSLYGYTF. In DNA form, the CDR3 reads TGTGCCAGTAGTCCGGACAGCTCGCTCTATGGCTACACCTTC.

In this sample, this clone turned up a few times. The CDR3 DNA is TGTGCCAGCAGTTCTCTCACCGGGCTCGGGGTAGGCTACACCTTC. This translates into CASSSLTGLGVGYTF. V and J are TRBV27 and TRBJ1-2, with D hard to call. The CDR3 is 15 amino acids. The ends were cut back, 4 bases at V and 8 bases at J, with 20 bases in the middle. Germline loops: CDR1 MNHEY, CDR2 SMNVEV (reference sequence).

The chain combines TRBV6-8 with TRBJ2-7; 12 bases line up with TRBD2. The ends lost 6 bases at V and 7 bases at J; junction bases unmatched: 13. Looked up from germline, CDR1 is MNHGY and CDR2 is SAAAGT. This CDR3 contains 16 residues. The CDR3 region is CASSPKLAGGKGEQYF. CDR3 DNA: TGTGCCAGCAGCCCTAAACTAGCGGGAGGTAAGGGTGAGCAGTACTTC.